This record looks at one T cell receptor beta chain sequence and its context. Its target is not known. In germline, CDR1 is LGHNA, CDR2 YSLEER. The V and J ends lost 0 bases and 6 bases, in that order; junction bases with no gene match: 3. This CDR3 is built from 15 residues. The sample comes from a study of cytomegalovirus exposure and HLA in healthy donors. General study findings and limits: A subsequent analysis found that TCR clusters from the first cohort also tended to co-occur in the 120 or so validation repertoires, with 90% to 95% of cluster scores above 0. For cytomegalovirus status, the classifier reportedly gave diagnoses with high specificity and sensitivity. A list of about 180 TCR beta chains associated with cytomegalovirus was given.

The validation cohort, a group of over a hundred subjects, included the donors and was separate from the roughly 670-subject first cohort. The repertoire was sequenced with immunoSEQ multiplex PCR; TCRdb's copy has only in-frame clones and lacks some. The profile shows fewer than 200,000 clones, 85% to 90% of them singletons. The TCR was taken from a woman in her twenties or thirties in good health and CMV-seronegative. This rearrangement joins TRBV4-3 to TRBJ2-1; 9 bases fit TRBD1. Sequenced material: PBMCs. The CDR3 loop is CASSQDRDRVNEQFF. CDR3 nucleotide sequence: TGCGCCAGCAGCCAAGACCGGGACAGGGTCAATGAGCAGTTCTTC.